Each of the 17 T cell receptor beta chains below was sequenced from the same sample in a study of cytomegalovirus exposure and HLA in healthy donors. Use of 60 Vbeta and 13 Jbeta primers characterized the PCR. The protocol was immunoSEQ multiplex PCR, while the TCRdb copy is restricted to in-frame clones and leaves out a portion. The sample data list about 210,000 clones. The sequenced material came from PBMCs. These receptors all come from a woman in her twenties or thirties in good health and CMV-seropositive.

The CDR3 DNA reads as TGTGCCAGTCAGAGGAAGAGGGACACCGGGGAGCTGTTTTTT. Translating it yields CASQRKRDTGELFF. V usage is TRBV19 and J usage is TRBJ2-2; D might be TRBD2 (5 bases). V lost 8 bases to trimming and J lost 3 bases, with 13 bases between them. The CDR3 consists of 14 residues. From germline, CDR1 is LNHDA and CDR2 SQIVND (reference sequence).

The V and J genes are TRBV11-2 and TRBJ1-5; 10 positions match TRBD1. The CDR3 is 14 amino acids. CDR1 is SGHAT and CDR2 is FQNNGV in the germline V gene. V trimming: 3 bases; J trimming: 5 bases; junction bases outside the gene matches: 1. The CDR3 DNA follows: TGTGCCAGCAGCTTTGGACAGGGGGATCAGCCCCAGCATTTT. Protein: CASSFGQGDQPQHF.

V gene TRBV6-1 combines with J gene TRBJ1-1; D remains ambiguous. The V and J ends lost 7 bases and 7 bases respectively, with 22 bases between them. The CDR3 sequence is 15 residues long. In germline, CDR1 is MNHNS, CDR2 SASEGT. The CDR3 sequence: CASTLNLRSEYEAFF. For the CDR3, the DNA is TGTGCCAGCACCCTAAACCTCCGATCGGAGTATGAAGCTTTCTTT.

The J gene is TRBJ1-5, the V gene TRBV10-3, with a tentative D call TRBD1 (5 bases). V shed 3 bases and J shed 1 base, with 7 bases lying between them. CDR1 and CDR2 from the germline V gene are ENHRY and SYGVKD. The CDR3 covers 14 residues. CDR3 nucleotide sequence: TGTGCCATCAGTGACAGGGCGAGCAATCAGCCCCAGCATTTT. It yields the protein CAISDRASNQPQHF.

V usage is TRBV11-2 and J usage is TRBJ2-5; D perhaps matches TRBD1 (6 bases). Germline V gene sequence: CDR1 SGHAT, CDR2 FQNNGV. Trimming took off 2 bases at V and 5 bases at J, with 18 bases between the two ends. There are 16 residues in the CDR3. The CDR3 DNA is TGTGCCAGCAGCTTAAAGGTCTCCAGGGGCGGGGAGACCCAGTACTTC. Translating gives CASSLKVSRGGETQYF.

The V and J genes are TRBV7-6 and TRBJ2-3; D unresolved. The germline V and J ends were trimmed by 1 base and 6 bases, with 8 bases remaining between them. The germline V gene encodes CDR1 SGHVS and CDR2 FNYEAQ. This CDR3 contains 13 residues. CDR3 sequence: CASSLGALDTQYF. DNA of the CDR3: TGTGCCAGCAGCTTAGGAGCCCTCGATACGCAGTATTTT.

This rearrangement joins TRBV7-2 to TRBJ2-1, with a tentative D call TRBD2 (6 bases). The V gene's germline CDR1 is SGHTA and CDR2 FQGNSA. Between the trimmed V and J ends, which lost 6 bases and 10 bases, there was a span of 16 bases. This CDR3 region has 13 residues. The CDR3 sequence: CASSLRDSIEQFF. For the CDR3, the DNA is TGTGCCAGCAGTCTACGGGACTCCATAGAGCAGTTCTTC.

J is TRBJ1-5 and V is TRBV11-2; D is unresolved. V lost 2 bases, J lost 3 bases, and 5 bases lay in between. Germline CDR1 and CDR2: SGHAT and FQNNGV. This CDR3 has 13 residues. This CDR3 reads CASSLFVNQPQHF. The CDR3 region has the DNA TGTGCCAGCAGCTTATTCGTCAATCAGCCCCAGCATTTT.

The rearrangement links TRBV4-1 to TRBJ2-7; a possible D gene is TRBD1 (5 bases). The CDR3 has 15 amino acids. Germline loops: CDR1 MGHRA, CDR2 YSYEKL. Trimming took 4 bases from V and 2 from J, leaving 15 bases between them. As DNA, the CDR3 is TGCGCCAGCAGCCTGGGGAAGGGGCTGGCCTACGAGCAGTACTTC. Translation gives CASSLGKGLAYEQYF.

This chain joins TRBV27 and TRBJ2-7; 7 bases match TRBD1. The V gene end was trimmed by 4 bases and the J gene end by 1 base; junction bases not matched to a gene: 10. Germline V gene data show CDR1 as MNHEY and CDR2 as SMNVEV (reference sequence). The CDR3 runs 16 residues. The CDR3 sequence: CASSSLRSGQSYEQYF. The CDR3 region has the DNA TGTGCCAGCAGTTCCCTTAGGTCGGGACAGTCCTACGAGCAGTACTTC.

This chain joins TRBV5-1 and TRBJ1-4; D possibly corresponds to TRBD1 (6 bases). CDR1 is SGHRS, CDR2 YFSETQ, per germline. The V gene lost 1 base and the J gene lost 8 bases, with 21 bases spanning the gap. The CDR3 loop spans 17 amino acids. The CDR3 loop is CASSLRATGTGPEKLFF. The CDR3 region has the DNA TGCGCCAGCAGCTTGCGGGCAACAGGGACCGGGCCGGAAAAACTGTTTTTT.

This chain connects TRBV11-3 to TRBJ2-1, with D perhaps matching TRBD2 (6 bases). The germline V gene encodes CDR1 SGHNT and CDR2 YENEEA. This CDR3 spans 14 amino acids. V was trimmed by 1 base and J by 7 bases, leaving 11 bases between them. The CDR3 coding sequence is TGTGCCAGCAGCTTAGGGGGGGATGGGAATGAGCAGTTCTTC. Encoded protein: CASSLGGDGNEQFF.

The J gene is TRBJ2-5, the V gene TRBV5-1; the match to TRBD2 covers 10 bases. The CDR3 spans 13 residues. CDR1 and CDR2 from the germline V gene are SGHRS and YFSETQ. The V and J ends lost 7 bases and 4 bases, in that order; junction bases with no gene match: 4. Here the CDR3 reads CASAAGGPETQYF. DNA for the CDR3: TGCGCCAGCGCAGCGGGAGGGCCAGAGACCCAGTACTTC.

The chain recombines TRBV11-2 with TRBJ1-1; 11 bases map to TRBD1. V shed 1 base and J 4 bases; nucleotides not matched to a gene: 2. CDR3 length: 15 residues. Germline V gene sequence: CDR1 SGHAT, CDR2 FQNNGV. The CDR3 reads CASSLAGTGGTEAFF. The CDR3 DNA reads TGTGCCAGCAGCTTAGCCGGGACAGGGGGCACTGAAGCTTTCTTT.

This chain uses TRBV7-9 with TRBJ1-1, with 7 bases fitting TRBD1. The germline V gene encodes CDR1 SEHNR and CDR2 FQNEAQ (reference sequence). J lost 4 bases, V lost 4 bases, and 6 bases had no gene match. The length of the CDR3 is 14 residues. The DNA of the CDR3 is TGTGCCAGCAGCTCCAGGGGGAAGGGCACTGAAGCTTTCTTT. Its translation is CASSSRGKGTEAFF.

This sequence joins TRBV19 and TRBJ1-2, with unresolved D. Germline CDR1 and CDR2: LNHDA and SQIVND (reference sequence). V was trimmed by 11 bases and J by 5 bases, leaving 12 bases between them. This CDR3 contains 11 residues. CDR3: CAGRLGYGYTF. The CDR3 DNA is TGTGCCGGGAGGCTGGGGTATGGCTACACCTTC.

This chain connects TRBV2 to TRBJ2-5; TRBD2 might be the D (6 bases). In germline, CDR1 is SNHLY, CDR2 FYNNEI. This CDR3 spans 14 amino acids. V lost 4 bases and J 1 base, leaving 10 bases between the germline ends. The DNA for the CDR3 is TGTGCCAGCAGTGCCTGGACTACCCAAGAGACCCAGTACTTC. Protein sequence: CASSAWTTQETQYF.